Sequencing of this T cell receptor beta chain was carried out in a study of T cell repertoires in MIS-A myocarditis. CDR1 is MNHEY and CDR2 is SMNVEV in the germline V gene (reference sequence). The CDR3 runs 16 residues. Deletions cut 3 bases from V and 4 bases from J, with 13 bases between. The method was immunoSEQ multiplex PCR; TCRdb's version includes in-frame clones alone and lacks a portion of them. The sample carries about 10,000 clones, roughly 90% recorded once. The specimen sequenced was thoracic lymph node tissue obtained at autopsy. The chain carries TRBV27 and TRBJ2-6; the D is unclear. This receptor was obtained from a man aged 18 to 30 with fulminant myocarditis from multisystem inflammatory syndrome in adults (MIS-A) after COVID-19. CDR3 loop: CASSFQVPSGANVLTF. CDR3 in DNA: TGTGCCAGCAGTTTCCAGGTACCCTCCGGGGCCAACGTCCTGACTTTC.